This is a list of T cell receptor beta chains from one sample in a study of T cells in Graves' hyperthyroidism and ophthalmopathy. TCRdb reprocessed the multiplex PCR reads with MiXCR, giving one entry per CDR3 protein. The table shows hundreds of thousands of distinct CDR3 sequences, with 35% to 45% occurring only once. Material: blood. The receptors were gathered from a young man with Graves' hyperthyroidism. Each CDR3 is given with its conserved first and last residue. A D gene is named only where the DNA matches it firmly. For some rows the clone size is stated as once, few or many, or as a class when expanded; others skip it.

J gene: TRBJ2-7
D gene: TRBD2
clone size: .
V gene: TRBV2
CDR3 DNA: TGTGCCAGCAGCCCGGGGGGGCGTTACTACGAGCAGTACTTC
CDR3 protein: CASSPGGRYYEQYF

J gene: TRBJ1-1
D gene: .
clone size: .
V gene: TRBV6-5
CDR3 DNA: TGTGCCAGCAACGGGGCGAGTCAAGGCACTGAAGCTTTCTTT
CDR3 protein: CASNGASQGTEAFF

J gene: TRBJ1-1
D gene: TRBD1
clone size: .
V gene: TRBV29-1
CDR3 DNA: TGCAGCGTAGGATCGGGACAGTTGAACACTGAAGCTTTCTTT
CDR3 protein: CSVGSGQLNTEAFF

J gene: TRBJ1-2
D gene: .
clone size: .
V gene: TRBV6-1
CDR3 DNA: TGTGCCAGCAGTGAACGGGGGAAGAGCTACACCTTC
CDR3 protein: CASSERGKSYTF

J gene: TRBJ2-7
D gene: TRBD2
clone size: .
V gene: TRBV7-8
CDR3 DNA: TGTGCCAGCAGCAAGCGAGATGATAGGACTAGGGACGAGCAGTACTTC
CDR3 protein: CASSKRDDRTRDEQYF

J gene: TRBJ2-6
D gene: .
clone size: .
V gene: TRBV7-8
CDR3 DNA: TGTGCCAGCAGTTACTCTCAGGTTGGGGCCAACGTCCTGACTTTC
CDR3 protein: CASSYSQVGANVLTF

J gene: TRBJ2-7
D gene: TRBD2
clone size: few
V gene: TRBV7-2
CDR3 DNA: TGTGCCAGCAGCTTAGCCCAGACTAGCGGGACCGCATTCTACGAGCAGTACTTC
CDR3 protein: CASSLAQTSGTAFYEQYF

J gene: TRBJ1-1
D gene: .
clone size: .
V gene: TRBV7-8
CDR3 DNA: TGTGCCAGCAGCCCCCAACCCTCTGTAAAAGCTTTCTTT
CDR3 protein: CASSPQPSVKAFF

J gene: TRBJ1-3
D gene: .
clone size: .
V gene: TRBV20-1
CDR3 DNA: TGCAGTGCATACAGGGACCAGGAAAACACCATATATTTT
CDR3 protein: CSAYRDQENTIYF

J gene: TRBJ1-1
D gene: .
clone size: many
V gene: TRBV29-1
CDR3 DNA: TGCAGCGTTAATCGACAGATGAACACTGAAGCTTTCTTT
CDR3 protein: CSVNRQMNTEAFF

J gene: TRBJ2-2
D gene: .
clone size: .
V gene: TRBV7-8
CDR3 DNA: TGTGCCAGCAGCTTCGAGCCGGCTACCTTGAACACCGGGGAGCTGTTTTTT
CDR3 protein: CASSFEPATLNTGELFF

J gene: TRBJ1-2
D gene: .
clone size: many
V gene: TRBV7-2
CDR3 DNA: TGTGCCAGCAGCTTATCAGCCGGGGCGGACTATGGCTACACCTTC
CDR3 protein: CASSLSAGADYGYTF

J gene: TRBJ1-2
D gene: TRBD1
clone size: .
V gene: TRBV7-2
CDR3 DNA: TGTGCCAGCAGGGCCTCCGGGACAGGGGGAGGCTACACCTTC
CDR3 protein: CASRASGTGGGYTF

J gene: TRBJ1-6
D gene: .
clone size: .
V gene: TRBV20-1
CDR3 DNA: TGCAGTGCGACAGAGGGTAATTCACCCCTCCACTTT
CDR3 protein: CSATEGNSPLHF

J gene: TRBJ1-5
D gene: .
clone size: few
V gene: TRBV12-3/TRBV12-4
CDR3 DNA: TGTGCCAGCAGTTTAGCCCTGGGGGCGAGTCAGCCCCAGCATTTT
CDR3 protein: CASSLALGASQPQHF

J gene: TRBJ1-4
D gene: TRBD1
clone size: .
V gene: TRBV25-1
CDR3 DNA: TGTGCCAGCAGTGAATCCAAACAGGGGGGTAATGAAAAACTGTTTTTT
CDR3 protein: CASSESKQGGNEKLFF

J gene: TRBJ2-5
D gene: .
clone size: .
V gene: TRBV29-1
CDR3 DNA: TGCAGCCTTGGGCAGTTCCAAGAGACCCAGTACTTC
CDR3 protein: CSLGQFQETQYF

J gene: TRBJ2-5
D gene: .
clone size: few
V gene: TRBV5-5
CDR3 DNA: TGTGCCAGCCGGTCCTCATACAGGAGAAAAGAGACCCAGTACTTC
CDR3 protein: CASRSSYRRKETQYF

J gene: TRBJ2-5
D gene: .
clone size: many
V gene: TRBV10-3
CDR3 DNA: TGTGCCATCAGTGCCACCGGGACCGATCCCCAAGAGACCCAGTACTTC
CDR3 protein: CAISATGTDPQETQYF

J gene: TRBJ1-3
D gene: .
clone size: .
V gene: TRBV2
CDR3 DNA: TGTGCCAGCAGTCTTTCAGGACCCTCTGGAAACACCATATATTTT
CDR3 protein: CASSLSGPSGNTIYF

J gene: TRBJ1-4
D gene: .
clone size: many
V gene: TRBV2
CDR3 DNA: TGTGCCAGCAGTTCCGGGGAGGTCGAAAAACTGTTTTTT
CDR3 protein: CASSSGEVEKLFF

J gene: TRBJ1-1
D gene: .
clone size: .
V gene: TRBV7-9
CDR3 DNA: TGTGCCAGCAGCCAACCGGTCCCGGGGGCGTACACTGAAGCTTTCTTT
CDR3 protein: CASSQPVPGAYTEAFF

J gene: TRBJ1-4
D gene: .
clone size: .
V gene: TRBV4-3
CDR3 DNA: TGCGCCAGCAGCCAGTTGTCCTATACCGGTGAAAAACTGTTTTTT
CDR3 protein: CASSQLSYTGEKLFF

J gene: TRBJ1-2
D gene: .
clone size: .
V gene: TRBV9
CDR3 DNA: TGTGCCAGTATGAGGGATTGGAATGGCTACACCTTC
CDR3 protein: CASMRDWNGYTF

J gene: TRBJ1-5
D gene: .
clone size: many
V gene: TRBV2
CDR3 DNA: TGTGCCAGCATTTCGGACGGTTATAGCAATCAGCCCCAGCATTTT
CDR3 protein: CASISDGYSNQPQHF

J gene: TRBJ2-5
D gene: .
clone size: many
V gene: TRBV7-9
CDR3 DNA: TGTGCCAGCAGCTTAGGTATGCCAGCCGAGGAGACCCAGTACTTC
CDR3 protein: CASSLGMPAEETQYF

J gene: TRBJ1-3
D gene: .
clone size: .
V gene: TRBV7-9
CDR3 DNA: TGTGCCAGCAGCTTGGATGGAGGACCTGGAAACACCATATATTTT
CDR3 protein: CASSLDGGPGNTIYF

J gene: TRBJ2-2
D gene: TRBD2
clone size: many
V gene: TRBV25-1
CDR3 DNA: TGTGCCAGCAGTGGCTTTCAGGGACTAGCGGGAGGGCCTCCCGGGGAGCTGTTTTTT
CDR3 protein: CASSGFQGLAGGPPGELFF

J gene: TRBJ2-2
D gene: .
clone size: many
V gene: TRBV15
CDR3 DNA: TGTGCCACCAGGGTTAACACCGGGGAGCTGTTTTTT
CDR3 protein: CATRVNTGELFF

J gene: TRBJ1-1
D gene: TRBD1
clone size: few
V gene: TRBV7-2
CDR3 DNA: TGTGCCAGCAGCTCTAGCAGGGGGCTTAAGAGGGCGAACACTGAAGCTTTCTTT
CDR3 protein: CASSSSRGLKRANTEAFF

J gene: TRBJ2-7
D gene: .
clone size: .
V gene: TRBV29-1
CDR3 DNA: TGCAGCGTTATTTTGTCCCTCGAGCAGTACTTC
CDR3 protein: CSVILSLEQYF

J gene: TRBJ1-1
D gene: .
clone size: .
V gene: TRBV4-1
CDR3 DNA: TGCGCCAGCAGCCGCGCGCGGGGGGTAGCCACTGAAGCTTTCTTT
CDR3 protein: CASSRARGVATEAFF

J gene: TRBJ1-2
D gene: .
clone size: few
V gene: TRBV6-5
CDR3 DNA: TGTGCCAGCTCCGGGCGGGAGCGTCGGGGCTACACCTTC
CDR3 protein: CASSGRERRGYTF

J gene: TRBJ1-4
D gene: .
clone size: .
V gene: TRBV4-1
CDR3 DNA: TGCGCCAGCAGCCTCCGGGCAGGAGCACTGTTTTTT
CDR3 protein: CASSLRAGALFF

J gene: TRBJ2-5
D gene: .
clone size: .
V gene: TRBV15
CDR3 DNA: TGTGCCACCAGCAGACAGGGAGCGGAGACCCAGTACTTC
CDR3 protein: CATSRQGAETQYF

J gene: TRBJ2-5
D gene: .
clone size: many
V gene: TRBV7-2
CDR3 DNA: TGTGCCAGCAGCTTATTCCAAAGAGAGACCCAGTACTTC
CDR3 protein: CASSLFQRETQYF

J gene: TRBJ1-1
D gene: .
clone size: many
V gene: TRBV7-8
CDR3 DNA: TGTGCCAGCAGACCAAGACAGGTGAGGAGGAACACTGAAGCTTTCTTT
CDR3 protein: CASRPRQVRRNTEAFF

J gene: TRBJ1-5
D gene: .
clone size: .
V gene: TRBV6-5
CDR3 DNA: TGTGCCAGCAGTTACTCGGCCTTTAGGGGTCAGCCCCAGCATTTT
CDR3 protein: CASSYSAFRGQPQHF

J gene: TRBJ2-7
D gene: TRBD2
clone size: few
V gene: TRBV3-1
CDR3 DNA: TGTGCCAGCAGCCCGGGGCTAGCGGGAGAGGAGCAGTACTTC
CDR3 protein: CASSPGLAGEEQYF

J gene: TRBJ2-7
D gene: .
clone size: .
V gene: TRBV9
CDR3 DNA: TGTGCCAGCAGCCCCCTTGAGGGCCTCCGGGACGAGCAGTACTTC
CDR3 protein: CASSPLEGLRDEQYF

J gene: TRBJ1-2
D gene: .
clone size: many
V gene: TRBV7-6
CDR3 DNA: TGTGCCAGCAGCTTCGCACAGGGCCATGGCTACACCTTC
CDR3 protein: CASSFAQGHGYTF

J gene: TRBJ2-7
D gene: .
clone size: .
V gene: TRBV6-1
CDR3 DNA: TGTGCCAGCGGGAACAGGCTCTCCTACGAGCAGTACTTC
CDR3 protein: CASGNRLSYEQYF

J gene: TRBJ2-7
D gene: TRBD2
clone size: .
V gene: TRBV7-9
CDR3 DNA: TGTGCCAGCAGCCCCGGGAGGGGGGGCGCAAACTACGAGCAGTACTTC
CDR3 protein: CASSPGRGGANYEQYF

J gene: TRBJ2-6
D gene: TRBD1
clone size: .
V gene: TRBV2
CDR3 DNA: TGTGCCAGCGGATACGGACAGGGGGCGCGTGGGGCCAACGTCCTGACTTTC
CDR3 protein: CASGYGQGARGANVLTF

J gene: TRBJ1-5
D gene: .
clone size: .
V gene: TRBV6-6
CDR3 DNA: TGTGCCAGCATCTTGGGGGGGGGTAATCAGCCCCAGCATTTT
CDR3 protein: CASILGGGNQPQHF

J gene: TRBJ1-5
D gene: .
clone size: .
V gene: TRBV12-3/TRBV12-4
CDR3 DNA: TGTGCCAGCAGTCTATATCCCGGGGGGAGTCAGCCCCAGCATTTT
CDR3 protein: CASSLYPGGSQPQHF

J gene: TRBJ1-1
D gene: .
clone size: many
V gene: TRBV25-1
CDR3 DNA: TGTGCCAGCAGTGGTGTGAACACTGAAGCTTTCTTT
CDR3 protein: CASSGVNTEAFF

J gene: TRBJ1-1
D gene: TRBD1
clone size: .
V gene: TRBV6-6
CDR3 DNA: TGTGCCAGCAGTGAAGAGGGACAGGGGTACACTGAAGCTTTCTTT
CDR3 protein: CASSEEGQGYTEAFF

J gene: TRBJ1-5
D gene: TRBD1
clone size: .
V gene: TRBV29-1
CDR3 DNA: TGCAGCTCGGACAGGGGTCCCAATCAGCCCCAGCATTTT
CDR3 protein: CSSDRGPNQPQHF

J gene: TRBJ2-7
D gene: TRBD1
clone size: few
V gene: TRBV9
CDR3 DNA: TGTGCCAGCAGCCAAGGGCCGCATCGACAGGGGGGCTACGAGCAGTACTTC
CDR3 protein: CASSQGPHRQGGYEQYF

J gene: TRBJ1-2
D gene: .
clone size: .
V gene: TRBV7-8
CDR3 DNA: TGTGCCAGCAGTAAGACGGGGGGGAATGGCTACACCTTC
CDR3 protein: CASSKTGGNGYTF

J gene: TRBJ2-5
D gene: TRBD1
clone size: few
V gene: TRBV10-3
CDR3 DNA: TGTGCCATCAGGACGACAGGGAACCAAGAGACCCAGTACTTC
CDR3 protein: CAIRTTGNQETQYF

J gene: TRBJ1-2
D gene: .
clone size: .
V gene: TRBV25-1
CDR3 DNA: TGTGCCAGCAGTTACTCGTTTTCAGGGGCCCTTAACTATGGCTACACCTTC
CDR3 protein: CASSYSFSGALNYGYTF

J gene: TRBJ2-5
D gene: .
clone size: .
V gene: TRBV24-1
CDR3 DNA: TGTGCCACCAGTTATGGGAGCGGGGAGACCCAGTACTTC
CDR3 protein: CATSYGSGETQYF

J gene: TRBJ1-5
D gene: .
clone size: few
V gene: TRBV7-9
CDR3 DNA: TGTGCCAGCAGCTTAGGGTTAACACAGAATCAGCCCCAGCATTTT
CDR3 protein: CASSLGLTQNQPQHF